The clone carrying this T cell receptor (beta chain) occurred many times. What it recognizes is unknown. This sample was taken from a study of T cells after yellow fever vaccination. Study results and caveats: A faster peak, day 5 versus 15, was reached by the weaker secondary response. Overall, a small share of clonotypes was seen in both CD4 and CD8 compartments. Reappearing after the booster were most of the clones from primary vaccination (around 96% CD4, 85% to 90% CD8).

Conversion of TCR transcripts into cDNA relied on 5'RACE template switching, which added a universal primer site and UMIs. TCRdb called the 5' RACE reads again in MiXCR, with one record for every CDR3 protein. The table has some 99,000 distinct CDR3 sequences, under 7% seen once. V was clipped by 4 bases and J by 0 bases, with 10 bases between them. The CDR3 consists of 15 residues. Germline CDR1 and CDR2: LGHNA and YSLEER. The receptor was isolated from a man younger than 35 who received the YFV17D yellow fever vaccine. This chain uses TRBV4-3 with TRBJ2-1; D unclear. The specimen was CD8+ T cells sorted from PBMCs, collected 10 days after the yellow fever booster vaccination. CDR3: CASSPGSSSYNEQFF. CDR3 sequence (DNA): TGCGCCAGCAGCCCCGGTTCTAGCTCCTACAATGAGCAGTTCTTC.